This TCR beta chain is drawn from a study of shared clonotypes between healthy human individuals. Profiling relied on immunoSEQ multiplex PCR, and the TCRdb table lists in-frame clones only, not all of them. This sample has approximately 500,000 clones; over 70% occur once, and the top ten carry roughly 13%. General study findings and limits: Sampling included only blood; tissue repertoires likely differ.

CDR3 size: 16 residues. Germline CDR1 is SGDLS and CDR2 is YYNGEE. V lost 0 bases to trimming and J lost 0 bases, with 10 bases between them. Worth noting for this clone: Its target is unknown.

The rearrangement links TRBV9 to TRBJ1-5, with D hard to call. The receptor comes from a woman between 40 and 50 years old in good health. Some clones in this sample may be carry-over from other donors' samples. The sample taken for sequencing was PBMCs. In DNA form, the CDR3 reads TGTGCCAGCAGCGTAGGGCCCGATTATAGCAATCAGCCCCAGCATTTT. This encodes CASSVGPDYSNQPQHF.